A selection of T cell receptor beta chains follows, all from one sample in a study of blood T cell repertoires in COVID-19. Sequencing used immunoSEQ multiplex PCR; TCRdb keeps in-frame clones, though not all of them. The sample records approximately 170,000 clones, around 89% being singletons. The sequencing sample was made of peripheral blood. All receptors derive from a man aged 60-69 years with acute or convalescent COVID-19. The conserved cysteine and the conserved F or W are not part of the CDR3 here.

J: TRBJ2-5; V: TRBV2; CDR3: ASSAEAGGGETQY
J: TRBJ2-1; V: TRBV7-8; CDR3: ASSLRAVSSYNEQF
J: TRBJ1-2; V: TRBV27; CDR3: ASSPAGLGYGYT
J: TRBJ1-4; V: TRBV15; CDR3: ATDGGNEKLF
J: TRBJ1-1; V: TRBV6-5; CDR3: ASSPTGYTEAF
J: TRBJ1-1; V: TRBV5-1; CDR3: ASSYGGTEAF
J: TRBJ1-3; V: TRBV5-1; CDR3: ASSLGGQAYGNTIY
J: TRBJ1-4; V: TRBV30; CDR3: AWSSRSTGKNEKLF
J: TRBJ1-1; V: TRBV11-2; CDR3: ASSPPAVRDTEAF
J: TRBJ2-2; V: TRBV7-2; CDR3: ASSKFLAGWDTGELF
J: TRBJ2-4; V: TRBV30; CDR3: AWKSPLSGKNIQY
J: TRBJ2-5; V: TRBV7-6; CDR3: ASSSNPGQGAATQY
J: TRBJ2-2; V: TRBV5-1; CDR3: ASSLDPVADTGELF
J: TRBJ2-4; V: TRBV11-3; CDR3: ASSLGPAPYIQY
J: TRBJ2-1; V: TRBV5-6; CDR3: ASSLVTGYNEQF
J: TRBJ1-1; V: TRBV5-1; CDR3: ASSPTGNTEAF
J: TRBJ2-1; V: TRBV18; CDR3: ASSPGLGNEQF
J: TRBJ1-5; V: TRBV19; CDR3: ASSIDLLEGQPQH
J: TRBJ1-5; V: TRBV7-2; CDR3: ASSLVTGVINQPQH
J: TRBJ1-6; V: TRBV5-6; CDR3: ASSEDRDRQSPLH
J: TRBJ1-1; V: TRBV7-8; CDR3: ASKRGLNTEAF
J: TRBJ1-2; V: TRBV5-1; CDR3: ASSSGTNYGYT
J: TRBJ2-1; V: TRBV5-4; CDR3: ASSSRGSYNEQF
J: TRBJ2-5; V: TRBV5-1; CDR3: ASSPGTSGGFQETQY
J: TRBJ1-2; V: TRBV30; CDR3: AWTIYGGYT
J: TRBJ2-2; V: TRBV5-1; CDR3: ASSLGGVGGELF
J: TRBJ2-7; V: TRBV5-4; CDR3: ASSYRDSGSYEQY
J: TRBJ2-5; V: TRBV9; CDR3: ASSRDEGAGETQY
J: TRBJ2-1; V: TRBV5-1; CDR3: ASSMPGLESNEQF
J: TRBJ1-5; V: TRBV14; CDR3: ASSQEGGQELNQPQH
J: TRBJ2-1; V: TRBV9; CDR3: ASSPQGTSGGNYNEQF
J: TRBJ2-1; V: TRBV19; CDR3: ASSIELAGGEQF
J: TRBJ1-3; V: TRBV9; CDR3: ASSSRLPASSGNTIY
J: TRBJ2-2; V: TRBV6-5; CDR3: ASSYSRGAYTGELF
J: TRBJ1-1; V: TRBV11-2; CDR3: ASTLNRRSSEAF
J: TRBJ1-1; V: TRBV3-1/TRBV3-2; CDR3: ASSQDQGQDYTEAF
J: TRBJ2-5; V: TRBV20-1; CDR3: SAPRQETQY
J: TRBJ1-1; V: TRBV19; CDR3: ASSTVTDSPNTEAF
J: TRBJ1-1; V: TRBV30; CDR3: AWSKGGNYPEAF
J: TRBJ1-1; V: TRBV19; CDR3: ASWDRGMNTEAF
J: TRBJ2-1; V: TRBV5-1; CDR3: ASRGLAGNSYNEQF
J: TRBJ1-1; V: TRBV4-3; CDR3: ASSQVDRVDTEAF
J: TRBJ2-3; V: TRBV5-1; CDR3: ASSLIYGTDTQY
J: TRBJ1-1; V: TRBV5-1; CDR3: ASSSYDTNTEAF
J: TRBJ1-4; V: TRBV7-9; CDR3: ASSPGQGDEKLF
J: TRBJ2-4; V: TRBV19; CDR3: ASQPSGSSPGKNIQY
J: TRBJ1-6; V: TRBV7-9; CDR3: ASSLAGGYNSPLH
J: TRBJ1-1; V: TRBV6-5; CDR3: ASGQGRITEAF
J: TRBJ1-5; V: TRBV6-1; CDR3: ASSENPGNPNQPQH
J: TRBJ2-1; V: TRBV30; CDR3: AWTKRGLGNEQF
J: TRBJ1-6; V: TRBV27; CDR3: ASSLQASGLSYNSPLH
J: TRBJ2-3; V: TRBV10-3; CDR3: AISESGTLYGDTQY